These 25 T cell receptor beta chains were sequenced from one sample in a study of CD8+ T cells in alopecia areata. The sample's treatment: oral pan-JAK inhibitor, 5-10 mg twice daily. It was cDNA, reverse transcribed from extracted RNA, that served as the sequencing template. Clones were sequenced by immunoSEQ multiplex PCR, and TCRdb holds only the in-frame ones, with some missing. The data show 150,000 to 200,000 clones, with 60% seen just once and approximately 0.97% held by the top ten. The starting material was CD4+ T cells sorted from blood, obtained at week 24, from a patient treated with tofacitinib. Every receptor here comes from a human donor with alopecia areata.

This rearrangement joins TRBV5-1 to TRBJ2-6, with unresolved D. This CDR3 is 17 amino acids long. V was pared by 5 bases and J by 1 base, with 16 bases between. Germline values: CDR1 SGHRS, CDR2 YFSETQ. DNA for the CDR3: TGCGCCAGCAGTCCGACAAGTTCAGGTTCTGGGGCCAACGTCCTGACTTTC. Its protein product is CASSPTSSGSGANVLTF.

This rearrangement joins TRBV2 to TRBJ1-5; D is perhaps TRBD1 (5 bases). The ends were cut back, 6 bases at V and 7 bases at J, with 22 bases in the middle. Germline CDR1 reads SNHLY; CDR2 reads FYNNEI. This CDR3 comprises 16 residues. The CDR3 DNA sequence: TGTGCCAGCAGCGGGCGGGAGGGGCTTTCAAGGCAGCCCCAGCATTTT. It codes for CASSGREGLSRQPQHF.

The V gene is TRBV18, the J gene TRBJ2-1, with D possibly matching TRBD1 (5 bases). CDR1 is KGHSH and CDR2 is LQKENI in the germline V gene. V lost 3 bases and J lost 4, with 10 bases in between. The CDR3 runs to 14 residues. CDR3 sequence reads: CASSPGREYNEQFF. The CDR3 nucleotides read TGTGCCAGCTCACCGGGCAGGGAATACAATGAGCAGTTCTTC.

The chain is built from TRBV6-5 and TRBJ2-2, with D unresolved. The CDR3 extends over 14 amino acids. Per the germline V gene, CDR1 is MNHEY and CDR2 is SVGAGI. Deletions cut 7 bases from V and 5 bases from J, with 14 bases between. The CDR3 sequence: CASTPGLGTGELFF. The CDR3 region has the DNA TGTGCCAGCACCCCGGGTTTGGGGACCGGGGAGCTGTTTTTT.

This clone was counted only a few times. Within the sample, other DNA sequences also encode this same CDR3. V gene TRBV29-1 combines with J gene TRBJ2-3; D may be TRBD1 (5 bases). The CDR3 has 11 amino acids. V lost 4 bases, J lost 4 bases, and 6 bases lay in between. The germline gives CDR1 SQVTM, CDR2 ANQGSEA. This chain's CDR3 is CSVVGADTQYF. The DNA for the CDR3 is TGCAGCGTTGTAGGGGCAGATACGCAGTATTTT.

This rearrangement joins TRBV19 to TRBJ1-1; TRBD1 agrees at 10 bases. Trimming removed 8 bases from V and 8 bases from J; junction bases left unmatched: 8. Germline CDR1 and CDR2: LNHDA and SQIVND (reference sequence). The CDR3 contains 13 residues. CDR3 sequence: CASAGQGTLEAFF. DNA of the CDR3: TGTGCCAGTGCGGGACAGGGGACCCTAGAAGCTTTCTTT.

In this sample, this clone turned up a few times. V gene TRBV4-3 combines with J gene TRBJ2-2; 7 bases align to TRBD1. The V and J ends lost 0 bases and 9 bases, in that order; junction bases with no gene match: 7. This CDR3 spans 15 amino acids. Germline loops: CDR1 LGHNA, CDR2 YSLEER. The CDR3 protein is CASSQDWTTGRELFF. The CDR3 region has the DNA TGCGCCAGCAGCCAAGATTGGACGACAGGGAGGGAGCTGTTTTTT.

J is TRBJ2-5 and V is TRBV7-2, with 9 bases fitting TRBD2. V trimming: 5 bases; J trimming: 5 bases; junction bases outside the gene matches: 9. This CDR3 is built from 15 residues. The germline V gene encodes CDR1 SGHTA and CDR2 FQGNSA. Written as DNA, the CDR3 is TGTGCCAGCAGCCCACGGCGGGGGGGCGGGGAGACCCAGTACTTC. Protein: CASSPRRGGGETQYF.

On this clone itself: Other DNA variants within this sample encode the same CDR3. The chain recombines TRBV29-1 with TRBJ1-1; D not certain. V was cut by 1 base and J by 1 base, with 7 bases left in between. The CDR3 consists of 13 residues. The germline V gene has CDR1 SQVTM and CDR2 ANQGSEA. The CDR3, as DNA: TGCAGCGTTGAAGGGACCGCGAACACTGAAGCTTTCTTT. It specifies CSVEGTANTEAFF. Filled out from reference TRBV29-1 and TRBJ1-1, the complete variable domain reads SAVISQKPSRDICQRGTSLTIQCQVDSQVTMMFWYRQQPGQSLTLIATANQGSEATYESGFVIDKFPISRPNLTFSTLTVSNMSPEDSSIYLCSVEGTANTEAFFGQGTRLTVV.

The chain employs TRBV29-1 and TRBJ2-2; the match to TRBD2 covers 10 bases. V was clipped by 0 bases and J by 4 bases; unmatched bases: 11. Germline CDR1 SQVTM, CDR2 ANQGSEA. The length of the CDR3 is 18 residues. CDR3 loop: CSVEDQGLAGGVTGELFF. In DNA form, the CDR3 reads TGCAGCGTTGAAGATCAGGGCTTAGCGGGGGGTGTCACCGGGGAGCTGTTTTTT.

The J gene is TRBJ1-2, the V gene TRBV7-2, with D unclear. The CDR3 contains 15 residues. Trimming stripped 5 bases from V and 5 bases from J, with 18 bases between. Germline values: CDR1 SGHTA, CDR2 FQGNSA. CDR3 amino acids: CASSPPRGGPYGYTF. The CDR3 nucleotides read TGTGCCAGCAGCCCTCCGCGTGGCGGACCTTATGGCTACACCTTC. Variable domain in full (rest from reference TRBV7-2 and TRBJ1-2): GAGVSQSPSNKVTEKGKDVELRCDPISGHTALYWYRQSLGQGLEFLIYFQGNSAPDKSGLPSDRFSAERTGGSVSTLTIQRTQQEDSAVYLCASSPPRGGPYGYTFGSGTRLTVV.

This rearrangement joins TRBV9 to TRBJ2-5; TRBD1 might be the D (6 bases). The V and J ends lost 1 base and 8 bases respectively, with 18 bases between them. The CDR3 has 15 residues. Germline loops: CDR1 SGDLS, CDR2 YYNGEE. The CDR3 nucleotides are TGTGCCAGCAGCGTATCTGGGGGCGAATATGAAACCCAGTACTTC. This gives the protein CASSVSGGEYETQYF.

The chain combines TRBV4-1 with TRBJ2-2; 7 nucleotides align to TRBD1. Germline V gene sequence: CDR1 MGHRA, CDR2 YSYEKL. V was pared by 7 bases and J by 4 bases, with 9 bases of the junction left unmatched. CDR3 size: 15 residues. CDR3: CASNPEGAGTGELFF. As DNA, the CDR3 is TGCGCCAGCAACCCTGAGGGGGCTGGCACCGGGGAGCTGTTTTTT.

In its sample, this clone was seen a few times. The chain is built from TRBV4-3 and TRBJ2-1, with a possible D match to TRBD2 (6 bases). Germline V gives CDR1 LGHNA, CDR2 YSLEER. The CDR3 covers 13 residues. The ends were cut back, 1 base at V and 14 bases at J, with 15 bases in the middle. CDR3 DNA: TGCGCCAGCAGCCAAGGGAGGACTACCAAGGAGTTCTTC. Encoded protein: CASSQGRTTKEFF.

This clone was observed many times. This chain joins TRBV6-6 and TRBJ2-5, with 7 bases identical to TRBD1. Germline lookup yields CDR1 MNHNY and CDR2 SVGAGI (reference sequence). CDR3 length equals 14 residues. Germline trimming cut 7 bases from V and 5 bases from J; bases unmatched to any gene: 10. CDR3 nucleotides: TGTGCCAGCACATCATCAGGGGGTCGGGAGACCCAGTACTTC. Protein product: CASTSSGGRETQYF.

The genes are TRBV29-1 and TRBJ1-2; D call uncertain. The CDR3 runs 13 residues. V lost 8 bases and J lost 1, with 14 bases in between. Germline values: CDR1 SQVTM, CDR2 ANQGSEA. CDR3 amino acids: CSIAEGFNYGYTF. DNA for the CDR3: TGCAGCATAGCTGAGGGATTTAACTATGGCTACACCTTC.

This chain joins TRBV7-3 and TRBJ1-6; D is possibly TRBD1 (6 bases). The CDR3 extends over 15 amino acids. Germline V CDR1 and CDR2: SGHTA, FQGTGA. V was shortened by 5 bases and J by 6 bases, with 14 bases between the two germline ends. The CDR3 DNA reads as TGTGCCAGCAGCCCCCCCACAGGGACTAATTCACCCCTCCACTTT. Translating it yields CASSPPTGTNSPLHF.

This chain connects TRBV7-9 to TRBJ1-2; D uncertain. CDR1 SEHNR and CDR2 FQNEAQ come from the germline V gene (reference sequence). With 1 base removed from V and 3 bases from J, the gap between germline ends came to 6 bases. This CDR3 contains 13 residues. CDR3 nucleotides: TGTGCCAGCAGCTTAGTGTGGGACTATGGCTACACCTTC. As protein: CASSLVWDYGYTF. Together with reference TRBV7-9 and TRBJ1-2, the CDR3 gives the full variable domain: DTGVSQNPRHKITKRGQNVTFRCDPISEHNRLYWYRQTLGQGPEFLTYFQNEAQLEKSRLLSDRFSAERPKGSFSTLEIQRTEQGDSAMYLCASSLVWDYGYTFGSGTRLTVV.

The chain employs TRBV5-6 and TRBJ1-2; D is possibly TRBD1 (5 bases). This CDR3 spans 14 amino acids. Germline V gene data show CDR1 as SGHDT and CDR2 as YYEEEE. With 2 bases removed from V and 5 bases from J, the gap between germline ends came to 13 bases. DNA of the CDR3: TGTGCCAGCAGCTTACCCGGGACCTTATATGGCTACACCTTC. Translation gives CASSLPGTLYGYTF. The variable domain in full, completed from reference TRBV5-6 and TRBJ1-2, reads DAGVTQSPTHLIKTRGQQVTLRCSPKSGHDTVSWYQQALGQGPQFIFQYYEEEERQRGNFPDRFSGHQFPNYSSELNVNALLLGDSALYLCASSLPGTLYGYTFGSGTRLTVV.

The V gene is TRBV4-3, the J gene TRBJ2-3; 11 bases align to TRBD1. The ends lost 4 bases at V and 5 bases at J; junction bases unmatched: 5. CDR1 is LGHNA and CDR2 is YSLEER in the germline V gene. This CDR3 has 15 amino acids. CDR3 amino acids: CASSPRTGGLDTQYF. The CDR3 DNA sequence: TGCGCCAGCAGCCCTCGGACAGGGGGCTTAGATACGCAGTATTTT.

With regard to this clone: Other nucleotide sequences from this sample produce the same CDR3. The chain uses TRBV30 and TRBJ2-2; possible D gene TRBD1, 6 bases. V was trimmed by 3 bases and J by 8 bases, leaving 7 bases between them. From germline, CDR1 is GTSNPN and CDR2 SVGIG (reference sequence). This CDR3 region has 11 residues. The CDR3 sequence is CAWSRGGELFF. In DNA, the CDR3 is TGTGCCTGGAGCAGGGGAGGGGAGCTGTTTTTT.

The chain uses TRBV29-1 and TRBJ2-1; 7 nucleotides match TRBD2. Germline V gene lookup returns CDR1 SQVTM and CDR2 ANQGSEA. J gave up 8 bases and V 7 bases, and 11 bases lay outside the gene matches. The CDR3 loop spans 13 amino acids. The CDR3 region is CSAGLGGVDEQFF. The CDR3 DNA is TGCAGCGCCGGATTGGGGGGGGTCGATGAGCAGTTCTTC.

The rearrangement uses TRBV29-1 and TRBJ2-2; D might be TRBD1 (6 bases). Trimming stripped 4 bases from V and 7 bases from J, with 13 bases between. The CDR3 length is 13 residues. Germline V gives CDR1 SQVTM, CDR2 ANQGSEA. CDR3 amino acids: CSVVVGGVGELFF. DNA of the CDR3: TGCAGCGTTGTAGTAGGGGGTGTCGGGGAGCTGTTTTTT.

This chain's CDR3 is CAAQLDRGYEQYF. The CDR3 DNA reads as TGTGCCGCGCAGTTGGACAGGGGCTACGAGCAGTACTTC. The chain combines TRBV15 with TRBJ2-7; 9 nucleotides agree with TRBD1. CDR1 and CDR2 from the germline V gene are LNHNV and YYDKDF (reference sequence). Trimming at V came to 11 bases and at J to 3 bases, leaving 8 bases not matched to a gene. This CDR3 has 13 residues.

On this clone: The sample carries other DNA sequences with the same CDR3. The chain employs TRBV29-1 and TRBJ1-2, with D possibly matching TRBD1 (5 bases). The germline gives CDR1 SQVTM, CDR2 ANQGSEA. V lost 3 bases and J 6 bases, leaving 14 bases between the germline ends. The CDR3 length is 13 residues. The CDR3 is CSVEEQGFHGYTF. The CDR3 DNA reads TGCAGCGTTGAGGAGCAGGGATTCCATGGCTACACCTTC.